This T cell receptor beta chain was sequenced during a study of human CD8 memory T cell subsets. This CDR3 has 13 amino acids. Looked up from germline, CDR1 is LGHDT and CDR2 is YNNKEL (reference sequence). Study-level points and caveats: The overlap between stem-like memory and precursor exhausted T cell repertoires was minimal.

The authors made TCR beta libraries using UMI-labeled 5' RACE. TCRdb reanalyzed the 5' RACE reads, giving one entry per CDR3 protein sequence and no DNA. This sample's table reports under 6,000 distinct CDR3 sequences. Of note for this clonotype: Antigen specificity is unknown.

V gene TRBV3-1 combines with J gene TRBJ1-3. The specimen was CD8+ effector memory T cells (TEM) sorted from PBMCs. Indicated subset: effector memory CD8 T cells, CCR7- CD45RO+ CD95+. The sequence was obtained from a human donor in good health. CDR3 loop: CASSLPLGNTIYF.